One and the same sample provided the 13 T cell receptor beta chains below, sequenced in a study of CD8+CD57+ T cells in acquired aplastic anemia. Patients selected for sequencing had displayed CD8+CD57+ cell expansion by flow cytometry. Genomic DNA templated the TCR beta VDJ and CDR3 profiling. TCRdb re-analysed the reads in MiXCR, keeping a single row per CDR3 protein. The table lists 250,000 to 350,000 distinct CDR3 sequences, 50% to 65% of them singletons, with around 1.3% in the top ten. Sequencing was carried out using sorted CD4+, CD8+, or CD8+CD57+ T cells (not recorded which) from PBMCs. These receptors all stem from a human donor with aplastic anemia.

CDR3 region: CASSEPETGEADTQYF. The CDR3 nucleotides are TGTGCCAGCAGTGAACCTGAGACAGGGGAAGCGGATACGCAGTATTTT. The chain is built from TRBV2 and TRBJ2-3; 8 nucleotides line up with TRBD1. V gave up 2 bases and J gave up 6 bases; unmatched junction bases: 10. The CDR3 extends over 16 amino acids. Germline lookup yields CDR1 SNHLY and CDR2 FYNNEI.

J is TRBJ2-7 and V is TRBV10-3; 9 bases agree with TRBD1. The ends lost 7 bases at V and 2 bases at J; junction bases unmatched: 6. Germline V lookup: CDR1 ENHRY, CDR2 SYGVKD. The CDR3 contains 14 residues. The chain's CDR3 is CAITQGQGPYEQYF. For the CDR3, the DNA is TGTGCCATCACCCAGGGACAGGGACCCTACGAGCAGTACTTC.

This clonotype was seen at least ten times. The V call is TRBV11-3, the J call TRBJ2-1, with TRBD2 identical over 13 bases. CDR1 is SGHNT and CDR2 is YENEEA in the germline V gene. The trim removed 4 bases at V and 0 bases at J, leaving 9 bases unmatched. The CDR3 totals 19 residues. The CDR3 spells CASSSPTSGRTGSYNEQFF. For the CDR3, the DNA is TGTGCCAGCAGCTCTCCGACTAGCGGGAGGACCGGCTCCTACAATGAGCAGTTCTTC.

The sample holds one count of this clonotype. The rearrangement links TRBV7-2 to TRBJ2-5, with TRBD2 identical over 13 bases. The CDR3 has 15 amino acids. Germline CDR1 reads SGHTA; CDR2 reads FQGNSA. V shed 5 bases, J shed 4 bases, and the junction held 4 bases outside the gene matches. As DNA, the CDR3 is TGTGCCAGCAGCATTACTAGCGGGGGGGCAGAGACCCAGTACTTC. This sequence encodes CASSITSGGAETQYF.

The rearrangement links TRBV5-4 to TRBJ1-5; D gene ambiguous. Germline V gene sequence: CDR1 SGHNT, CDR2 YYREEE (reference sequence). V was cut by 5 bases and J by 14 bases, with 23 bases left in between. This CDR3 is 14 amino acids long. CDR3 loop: CASSMKVAGGDEHF. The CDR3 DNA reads TGTGCCAGCAGTATGAAGGTAGCGGGAGGCGACGAGCATTTT.

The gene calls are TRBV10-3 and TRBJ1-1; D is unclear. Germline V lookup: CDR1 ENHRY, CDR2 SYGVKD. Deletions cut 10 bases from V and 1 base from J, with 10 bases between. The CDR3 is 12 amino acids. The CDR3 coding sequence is TGTGCCACACATAGGACGAACACTGAAGCTTTCTTT. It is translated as CATHRTNTEAFF.

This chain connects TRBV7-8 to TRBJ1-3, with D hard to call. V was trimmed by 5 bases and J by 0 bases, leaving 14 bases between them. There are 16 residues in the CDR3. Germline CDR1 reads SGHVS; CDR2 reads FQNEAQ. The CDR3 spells CASSLYSGYSGNTIYF. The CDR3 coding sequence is TGTGCCAGCAGCCTTTACAGCGGTTACTCTGGAAACACCATATATTTT.

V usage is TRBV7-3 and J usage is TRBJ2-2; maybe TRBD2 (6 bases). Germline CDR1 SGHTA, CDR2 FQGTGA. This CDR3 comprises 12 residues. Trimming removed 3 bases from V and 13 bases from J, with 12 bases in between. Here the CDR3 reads CASSFRGGTLFF. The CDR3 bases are TGTGCCAGCAGCTTCCGTGGCGGGACGCTGTTTTTT.

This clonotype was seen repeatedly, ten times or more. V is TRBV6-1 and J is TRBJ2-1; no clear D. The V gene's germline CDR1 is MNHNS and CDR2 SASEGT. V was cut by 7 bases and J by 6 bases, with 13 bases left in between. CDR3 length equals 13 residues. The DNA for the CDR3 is TGTGCCAGCAAGAACGTTCTAGGCAATGAGCAGTTCTTC. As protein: CASKNVLGNEQFF.

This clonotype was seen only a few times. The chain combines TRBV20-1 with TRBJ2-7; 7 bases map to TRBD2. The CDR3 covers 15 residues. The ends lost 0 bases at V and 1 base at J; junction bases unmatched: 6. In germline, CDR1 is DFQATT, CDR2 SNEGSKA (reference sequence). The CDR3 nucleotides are TGCAGTGCTAGAGATTGGCGGGAGCCGTCCTACGAGCAGTACTTC. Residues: CSARDWREPSYEQYF.

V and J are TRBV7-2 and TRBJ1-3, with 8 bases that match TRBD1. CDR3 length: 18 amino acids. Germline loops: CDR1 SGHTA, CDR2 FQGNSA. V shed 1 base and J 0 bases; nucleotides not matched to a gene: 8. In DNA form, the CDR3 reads TGTGCCAGCAGCTTAGTGGGACAGGAAATCTTCTCTGGAAACACCATATATTTT. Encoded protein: CASSLVGQEIFSGNTIYF.

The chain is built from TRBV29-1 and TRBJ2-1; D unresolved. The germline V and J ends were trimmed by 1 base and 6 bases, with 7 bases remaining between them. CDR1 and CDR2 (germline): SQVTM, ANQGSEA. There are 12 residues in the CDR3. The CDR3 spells CSVEVRINEQFF. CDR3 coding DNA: TGCAGCGTTGAAGTCCGGATCAATGAGCAGTTCTTC.

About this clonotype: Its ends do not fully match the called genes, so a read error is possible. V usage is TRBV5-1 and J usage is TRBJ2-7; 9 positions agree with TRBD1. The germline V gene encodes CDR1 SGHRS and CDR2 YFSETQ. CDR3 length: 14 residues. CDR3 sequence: CASFDRDRAYEQYF. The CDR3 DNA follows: TGTGCCAGTTTTGACCGGGACAGGGCCTACGAGCAGTACTTC.